This TCR beta chain is from a study of radiotherapy plus CTLA-4 blockade in lung cancer. Study overall: Objective response rate was about 20%; disease control rate, 25% to 35%. Findings and caveats of the study: With interferon-beta, early dynamics of blood T cell clones were reported to best predict response. Once radiotherapy plus ipilimumab had been given, TCR clones derived from tumor expanded in blood.

Assay: immunoSEQ multiplex PCR; the TCRdb copy retains only in-frame clones and omits some. Here the sample spans some 100,000 clones, nearly 80% being singletons. This CDR3 contains 13 residues. V was cut by 5 bases and J by 4 bases, with 9 bases left in between. Germline V gene data show CDR1 as MRHNA and CDR2 as SNTAGT. This clone was seen only a few times. Its antigen is as yet unknown. This specimen was peripheral blood, taken from a patient treated with radiotherapy plus ipilimumab. V is TRBV6-4 and J is TRBJ1-5; a possible D gene is TRBD1 (5 bases). The clonotype originates from a human donor with non-small cell lung cancer who had a partial response to radiotherapy plus ipilimumab. The CDR3 reads CASSSGTNQPQHF. The CDR3 coding sequence is TGTGCCAGCAGTTCAGGGACTAATCAGCCCCAGCATTTT.